These 24 T cell receptor beta chains share one sample of origin, sequenced in a study of blood T cell repertoires in COVID-19. Sequencing was performed with immunoSEQ multiplex PCR; in TCRdb, only in-frame clones are kept and a portion is missing. Of about 53,000 clones listed, approximately 90% are singletons. The sequencing input was peripheral blood. These receptors originate from a man in his fifties with acute or convalescent COVID-19.

The chain joins TRBV6-1 to TRBJ1-5; D is unresolved. CDR3 length equals 16 residues. Per germline, CDR1 MNHNS and CDR2 SASEGT. Trimming removed 3 bases at V and 4 bases at J, with 16 bases between. CDR3: CASSEFVFGQNQPQHF. The DNA for the CDR3 is TGTGCCAGCAGTGAGTTCGTGTTTGGGCAGAATCAGCCCCAGCATTTT.

This chain joins TRBV11-3 and TRBJ2-3, with 8 bases aligning to TRBD2. V shed 5 bases and J 1 base; nucleotides not matched to a gene: 8. The V gene's germline CDR1 is SGHNT and CDR2 YENEEA. CDR3 length: 16 amino acids. The CDR3 DNA follows: TGTGCCAGCAGCCTCCCGGGGGGGGTTGGCACAGATACGCAGTATTTT. This gives the protein CASSLPGGVGTDTQYF.

The chain links TRBV7-2 to TRBJ1-3; D remains unclear. The ends were cut back, 1 base at V and 0 bases at J, with 10 bases in the middle. Germline V gives CDR1 SGHTA, CDR2 FQGNSA. The CDR3 is 16 amino acids. This CDR3 is CASSLDDTLSGNTIYF. CDR3 DNA: TGTGCCAGCAGCTTAGACGACACCCTCTCTGGAAACACCATATATTTT.

The V gene is TRBV5-1, the J gene TRBJ1-6, with D maybe TRBD1 (6 bases). The germline CDR1 and CDR2 sequences are SGHRS and YFSETQ. This CDR3 has 15 amino acids. Trimming left V 5 bases short and J 7 bases short, with 16 bases between. The CDR3 nucleotides are TGCGCCAGCAGGGCGAAAGGACAGACGAATTCACCCCTCCACTTT. This gives the protein CASRAKGQTNSPLHF.

V is TRBV6-1 and J is TRBJ1-2, with TRBD1 matching over 10 bases. Germline CDR1 is MNHNS and CDR2 is SASEGT. With V trimmed by 4 bases and J by 4 bases, 9 bases remained unmatched. The CDR3 has 16 residues. The CDR3 DNA reads TGTGCCAGCAGTGTTCTACCGGGACAGGGGCGCTATGGCTACACCTTC. Its translation: CASSVLPGQGRYGYTF.

The chain is built from TRBV19 and TRBJ2-7; 7 nucleotides match TRBD2. Germline CDR1 LNHDA, CDR2 SQIVND (reference sequence). The junction had 5 bases not matched to a gene; V was cut back by 1 base and J by 2 bases. The CDR3 runs to 15 residues. The CDR3 sequence is CASSIVASGTYEQYF. In nucleotides, the CDR3 is TGTGCCAGTAGTATAGTGGCTAGCGGAACCTACGAGCAGTACTTC.

This sequence joins TRBV3-1 (or the pseudogene TRBV3-2) and TRBJ2-3; maybe TRBD2 (6 bases). Germline assignment: CDR1 LGHDT and CDR2 YNNKEL (reference sequence). This CDR3 has 15 residues. V dropped 1 base and J dropped 0 bases, with 8 bases sitting between them. The DNA for the CDR3 is TGTGCCAGCAGCCAAGGCGGGGCTAGCACAGATACGCAGTATTTT. It is translated as CASSQGGASTDTQYF.

The chain recombines TRBV5-1 with TRBJ1-1, with unresolved D. The CDR3 has 15 residues. V was shortened by 0 bases and J by 4 bases, with 13 bases between the two germline ends. Germline-derived CDR1 and CDR2 are SGHRS and YFSETQ. In DNA, the CDR3 is TGCGCCAGCAGCTTGGCCCCAGTTGAGGGCACTGAAGCTTTCTTT. This encodes CASSLAPVEGTEAFF.

The rearrangement uses TRBV5-4 and TRBJ2-5, with D perhaps TRBD1 (5 bases). Trimming left V 1 base short and J 5 bases short, with 15 bases between. Germline CDR1 reads SGHNT; CDR2 reads YYREEE (reference sequence). The CDR3 contains 15 residues. This CDR3 is CASSLTGYQAETQYF. The CDR3 DNA is TGTGCCAGCAGCTTGACAGGTTATCAGGCGGAGACCCAGTACTTC.

V usage is TRBV20-1 and J usage is TRBJ1-6, with 10 bases identical to TRBD1. V was pared by 3 bases and J by 7 bases, with 3 bases of the junction left unmatched. This CDR3 contains 14 residues. Germline values: CDR1 DFQATT, CDR2 SNEGSKA (reference sequence). CDR3 DNA: TGCAGTGCTAGTCCGGGACAGGGGAATTCACCCCTCCACTTT. It yields the protein CSASPGQGNSPLHF.

The count of this clone is one. The rearrangement joins TRBV19 to TRBJ2-3; a weak D match, TRBD2 (6 bases). Trimming took off 6 bases at V and 1 base at J, with 14 bases between the two ends. This CDR3 contains 15 residues. From germline, CDR1 is LNHDA and CDR2 SQIVND (reference sequence). This chain's CDR3 is CASRKPGAGTDTQYF. CDR3 sequence (DNA): TGTGCCAGTAGGAAACCGGGAGCTGGCACAGATACGCAGTATTTT.

This sequence joins TRBV7-2 and TRBJ2-3, with 7 bases identical to TRBD2. Trimming removed 5 bases from V and 0 bases from J; junction bases left unmatched: 5. In germline, CDR1 is SGHTA, CDR2 FQGNSA. This CDR3 spans 15 amino acids. The CDR3 region has the DNA TGTGCCAGCAGCAGCCGACTAGCTAGCACAGATACGCAGTATTTT. This codes for CASSSRLASTDTQYF. Complete variable domain (other parts from reference TRBV7-2 and TRBJ2-3): GAGVSQSPSNKVTEKGKDVELRCDPISGHTALYWYRQSLGQGLEFLIYFQGNSAPDKSGLPSDRFSAERTGGSVSTLTIQRTQQEDSAVYLCASSSRLASTDTQYFGPGTRLTVL.

This chain links TRBV6-5 with TRBJ2-7, with 7 bases fitting TRBD2. The V and J ends lost 5 bases and 0 bases, in that order; junction bases with no gene match: 4. This CDR3 region has 14 residues. Germline assignment: CDR1 MNHEY and CDR2 SVGAGI. CDR3: CASSSPSGSYEQYF. CDR3 DNA: TGTGCCAGCAGTAGTCCTAGCGGCTCCTACGAGCAGTACTTC.

This clone has a single count. The chain recombines TRBV3-1 (or the pseudogene TRBV3-2) with TRBJ2-3; 15 bases match TRBD2. After removal of 4 bases from V and 7 bases from J, the junction contained 9 bases not matched to a gene. CDR1 is LGHDT, CDR2 YNNKEL, per germline (reference sequence). CDR3 length equals 17 residues. The CDR3 DNA follows: TGTGCCAGCAGCCCCTCCCTCGGGACTAGCGGGGGGAATACGCAGTATTTT. It translates to CASSPSLGTSGGNTQYF.

The chain employs TRBV27 and TRBJ1-1; tentatively, D is TRBD1 (5 bases). V gave up 5 bases and J gave up 1 base, with 14 bases separating them. The CDR3 extends over 15 amino acids. Germline CDR1 MNHEY, CDR2 SMNVEV (reference sequence). As DNA, the CDR3 is TGTGCCAGCAGTGCATACGCAGGGAAGAACACTGAAGCTTTCTTT. Translating gives CASSAYAGKNTEAFF.

The J gene is TRBJ1-5, the V gene TRBV5-1, with a possible D match to TRBD1 (6 bases). CDR3 length: 15 amino acids. The V gene lost 0 bases and the J gene lost 0 bases, with 7 bases spanning the gap. Looked up from germline, CDR1 is SGHRS and CDR2 is YFSETQ. CDR3 coding DNA: TGCGCCAGCAGCTTGGGGACAGATAGCAATCAGCCCCAGCATTTT. It is translated as CASSLGTDSNQPQHF.

V usage is TRBV7-2 and J usage is TRBJ2-1; 10 positions match TRBD1. V gave up 1 base and J gave up 8 bases; unmatched junction bases: 5. The V gene's germline CDR1 is SGHTA and CDR2 FQGNSA. The CDR3 sequence is 15 residues long. CDR3 sequence: CASSLVSGQGHEQFF. The CDR3, as DNA: TGTGCCAGCAGCTTAGTCTCGGGACAGGGGCATGAGCAGTTCTTC.

V is TRBV10-2 and J is TRBJ2-7, with TRBD1 identical over 8 bases. CDR1 and CDR2 from the germline V gene are WSHSY and SAAADI. J lost 2 bases, V lost 7 bases, and 10 bases had no gene match. The CDR3 covers 15 residues. DNA for the CDR3: TGCGCCAGCATGGCGACCGGGACAGGTACCTACGAGCAGTACTTC. As protein: CASMATGTGTYEQYF.

V usage is TRBV5-1 and J usage is TRBJ2-1; D is ambiguous. The germline V gene has CDR1 SGHRS and CDR2 YFSETQ. The CDR3 sequence is 13 residues long. V dropped 4 bases and J dropped 9 bases, with 14 bases sitting between them. The CDR3 DNA sequence: TGCGCCAGCAGCGCAGATCCTTCGTTTGAGCAGTTCTTC. This encodes CASSADPSFEQFF.

The chain is built from TRBV5-1 and TRBJ1-1; D may be TRBD1 (6 bases). This CDR3 has 16 residues. Trimming pared 4 bases from V and 10 bases from J, leaving 26 bases between. Germline V gene lookup returns CDR1 SGHRS and CDR2 YFSETQ. CDR3 sequence reads: CASSSQGSRSAGVAFF. The CDR3 DNA follows: TGCGCCAGCAGCAGCCAGGGGTCGCGGTCGGCCGGGGTAGCTTTCTTT. Filled out from reference TRBV5-1 and TRBJ1-1, the complete variable domain reads KAGVTQTPRYLIKTRGQQVTLSCSPISGHRSVSWYQQTPGQGLQFLFEYFSETQRNKGNFPGRFSGRQFSNSRSEMNVSTLELGDSALYLCASSSQGSRSAGVAFFGQGTRLTVV.

This rearrangement joins TRBV3-1 (or the pseudogene TRBV3-2) to TRBJ1-3; a possible D gene is TRBD1 (6 bases). The V gene lost 7 bases and the J gene lost 5 bases, with 15 bases spanning the gap. CDR3 length: 14 residues. The germline V gene has CDR1 LGHDT and CDR2 YNNKEL (reference sequence). The CDR3 coding sequence is TGTGCCAGCACACTCACAGGGTATAGAAACACCATATATTTT. Translation gives CASTLTGYRNTIYF.

The CDR3 nucleotides read TGTGCCAGCAGTGACCGGGGCAGGGGGCTTTCACCCCTCCACTTT. It translates to CASSDRGRGLSPLHF. The gene calls are TRBV6-4 and TRBJ1-6; 8 positions match TRBD1. This CDR3 contains 15 residues. Trimming cost V 2 bases and J 9 bases; bases outside gene matches: 6. CDR1 is MRHNA, CDR2 SNTAGT, per germline.

The genes are TRBV5-6 and TRBJ2-7; TRBD2 agrees at 9 bases. Germline CDR1 and CDR2: SGHDT and YYEEEE. The V gene end was trimmed by 5 bases and the J gene end by 4 bases; junction bases not matched to a gene: 4. The CDR3 contains 13 residues. The CDR3 is CASRRGGRYEQYF. CDR3 DNA: TGTGCCAGCAGGCGGGGGGGCAGGTACGAGCAGTACTTC.

The genes are TRBV2 and TRBJ2-5; perhaps TRBD2 as D (6 bases). Trimming stripped 2 bases from V and 5 bases from J, with 15 bases between. This CDR3 is built from 15 residues. The germline gives CDR1 SNHLY, CDR2 FYNNEI. The CDR3 region is CASSEMGTRGETQYF. Written as DNA, the CDR3 is TGTGCCAGCAGTGAAATGGGGACCCGGGGGGAGACCCAGTACTTC.